This T cell receptor beta chain emerged from a study of shared clonotypes between healthy human individuals. Study overall: CD8 memory received one plate per donor, CD8 naive two, CD4 memory three and CD4 naive three. The study, taken as a whole, reports: Shared across a handful of donors were around 5% of the naive CD4 clonotypes. Rarefaction showed that sequencing of sorted subsets was incomplete (despite large depth).

CD45RO-negative CD8 cells positively selected for CCR7 made up the naive population, which excluded terminally differentiated effector memory CD45RA+ cells. V lost 4 bases to trimming and J lost 4 bases; unmatched junction nucleotides: 3. Per the germline V gene, CDR1 is MNHEY and CDR2 is SMNVEV (reference sequence). The CDR3 contains 13 residues. Turning to this clone: Antigen: not known. Other DNA sequences from this sample encode an identical CDR3 as well.

Original handling: Filtering was not the same, since immunoSEQ gave junction-only sequences without quality scores. Using immunoSEQ multiplex PCR, the repertoire was profiled, and TCRdb retains in-frame clones only, with some absent. The V and J calls and clone size were taken over from that table, and D and trimming were inferred from the DNA. The sample has around 640,000 clones, roughly 95% seen once. The material sequenced was naive CD8+ T cells sorted from blood. The receptor was isolated from a woman aged 30 to 39 in good health. The chain joins TRBV27 to TRBJ1-2, with 7 nucleotides matching TRBD1. The CDR3 bases are TGTGCCAGCAGTTACCCAGGGGGCTATGGCTACACCTTC. It codes for CASSYPGGYGYTF.